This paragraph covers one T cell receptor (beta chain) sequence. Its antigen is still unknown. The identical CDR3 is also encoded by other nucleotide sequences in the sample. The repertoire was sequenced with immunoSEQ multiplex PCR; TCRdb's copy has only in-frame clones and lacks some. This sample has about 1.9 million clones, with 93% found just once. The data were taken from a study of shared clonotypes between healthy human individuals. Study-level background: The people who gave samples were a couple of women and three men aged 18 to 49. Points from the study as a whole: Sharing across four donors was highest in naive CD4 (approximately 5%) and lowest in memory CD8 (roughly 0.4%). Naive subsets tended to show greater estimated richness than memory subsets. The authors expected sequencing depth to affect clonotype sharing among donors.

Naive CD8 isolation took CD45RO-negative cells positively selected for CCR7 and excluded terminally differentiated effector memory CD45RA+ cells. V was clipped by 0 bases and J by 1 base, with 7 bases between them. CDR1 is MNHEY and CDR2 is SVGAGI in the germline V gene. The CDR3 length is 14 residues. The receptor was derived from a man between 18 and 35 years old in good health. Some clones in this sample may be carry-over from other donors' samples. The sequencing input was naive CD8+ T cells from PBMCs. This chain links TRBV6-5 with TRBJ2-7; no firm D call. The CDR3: CASSYSSGSYEQYF. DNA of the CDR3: TGTGCCAGCAGTTACTCGTCGGGTTCCTACGAGCAGTACTTC.